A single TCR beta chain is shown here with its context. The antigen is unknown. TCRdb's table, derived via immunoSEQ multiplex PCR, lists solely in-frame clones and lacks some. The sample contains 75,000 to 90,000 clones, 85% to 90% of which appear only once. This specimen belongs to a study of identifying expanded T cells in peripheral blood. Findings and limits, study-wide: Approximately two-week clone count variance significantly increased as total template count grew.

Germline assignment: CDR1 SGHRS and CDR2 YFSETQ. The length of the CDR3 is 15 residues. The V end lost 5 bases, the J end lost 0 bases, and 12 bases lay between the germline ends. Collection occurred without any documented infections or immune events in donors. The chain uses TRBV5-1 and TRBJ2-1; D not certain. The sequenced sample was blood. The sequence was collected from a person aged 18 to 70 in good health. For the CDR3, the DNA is TGCGCCAGCAGGGGCGAACAGAGCTCCTACAATGAGCAGTTCTTC. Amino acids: CASRGEQSSYNEQFF.